The next 32 T cell receptor beta chains were all read from a single sample in a study of beta chain features in type 1 diabetes. Investigators reverse transcribed all isolated RNA, so they sequenced expressed TCRB transcripts. The repertoire was sequenced with immunoSEQ multiplex PCR; TCRdb's copy has only in-frame clones and lacks some. The table includes over 55,000 clones, about 50% detected once. No antigen has been assigned to these receptors. Study-level points and caveats: Type 1 diabetes patients had TCRB CDR3s that were shorter (moderately but significantly so) in all four CD4+ subsets.

The material sequenced was Tregs from blood. The receptors shown here come from a woman in her forties with type 1 diabetes.

V gene TRBV27 combines with J gene TRBJ1-6; 7 bases are a match to TRBD1. This CDR3 contains 14 residues. The germline CDR1 and CDR2 sequences are MNHEY and SMNVEV (reference sequence). V gave up 6 bases and J gave up 9 bases; unmatched junction bases: 8. The CDR3 is CASSLLGQVSPLHF. Here the CDR3 DNA reads TGTGCCAGCAGCCTATTAGGACAGGTTTCACCCCTCCACTTT.

The V and J genes are TRBV5-1 and TRBJ1-4; TRBD1 matches 9 bases. This CDR3 spans 14 amino acids. After removal of 5 bases from V and 4 bases from J, the junction contained 3 bases not matched to a gene. The germline V gene encodes CDR1 SGHRS and CDR2 YFSETQ. Written as DNA, the CDR3 is TGCGCCAGCAGGAGGACAGGGGATAATGAAAAACTGTTTTTT. Translated, it gives CASRRTGDNEKLFF.

V gene TRBV28 combines with J gene TRBJ2-2; the match to TRBD1 covers 10 bases. Germline CDR1 is MDHEN and CDR2 is SYDVKM. The CDR3 contains 17 residues. V dropped 7 bases and J dropped 5; count of bases not matched to a gene: 13. The CDR3 reads CASIPAPGTGDTGELFF. CDR3 DNA sequence: TGTGCCAGCATCCCCGCCCCCGGGACAGGGGATACCGGGGAGCTGTTTTTT.

The rearrangement links TRBV6-5 to TRBJ2-3; 8 positions match TRBD1. The CDR3 totals 15 residues. After removal of 4 bases from V and 1 base from J, the junction contained 4 bases not matched to a gene. Germline V gene data show CDR1 as MNHEY and CDR2 as SVGAGI. CDR3 DNA sequence: TGTGCCAGCAGTTTGACAGGGGACGGCACAGATACGCAGTATTTT. Translated: CASSLTGDGTDTQYF.

This clone was recorded once. The chain carries TRBV4-1 and TRBJ2-7, with 12 positions matching TRBD2. The V and J ends lost 0 bases and 6 bases, in that order; junction bases with no gene match: 15. The CDR3 sequence is 19 residues long. The V gene's germline CDR1 is MGHRA and CDR2 YSYEKL. The CDR3 nucleotides are TGCGCCAGCAGCCAAGATCTCGCTAGCGGGAGGGCGGCCTCGGGCGAGCAGTACTTC. It is translated as CASSQDLASGRAASGEQYF.

The V call is TRBV18, the J call TRBJ2-5; 14 bases align to TRBD2. The assigned J gene may be wrong: the sequence end matches TRBJ2-7 better. CDR1 and CDR2 (germline): KGHSH, LQKENI. CDR3 length equals 18 residues. CDR3 in DNA: TGTGCCAGCTCACCCAGGGGGACTAGCGGGGGCACGTCCTACGAGCAGTACTTC. It codes for CASSPRGTSGGTSYEQYF.

This chain joins TRBV19 and TRBJ2-6; maybe TRBD2 (5 bases). With 6 bases removed from V and 4 bases from J, the gap between germline ends came to 16 bases. CDR3 length: 16 amino acids. Germline V CDR1 and CDR2: LNHDA, SQIVND (reference sequence). CDR3 residues: CASRPPGRGGANVLTF. The DNA of the CDR3 is TGTGCCAGTAGGCCCCCGGGGAGAGGAGGGGCCAACGTCCTGACTTTC.

V usage is TRBV4-2 and J usage is TRBJ1-4; the D gene is possibly TRBD1 (6 bases). The CDR3 has 21 residues. The V end lost 0 bases, the J end lost 0 bases, and 23 bases lay between the germline ends. Germline V lookup: CDR1 LGHNA, CDR2 YNFKEQ. The CDR3 coding sequence is TGTGCCAGCAGCCAAGAACCCTCCTACAGGGAAGGGGTAGCAACTAATGAAAAACTGTTTTTT. This translates into CASSQEPSYREGVATNEKLFF.

The J gene is TRBJ2-1, the V gene TRBV29-1, with D possibly TRBD2 on 6 matching bases. The V end lost 5 bases, the J end lost 8 bases, and 16 bases lay between the germline ends. Germline CDR1 SQVTM, CDR2 ANQGSEA. This CDR3 comprises 13 residues. CDR3 residues: CSVRGPGGYEQFF. CDR3 bases: TGCAGCGTTAGGGGCCCCGGGGGTTATGAGCAGTTCTTC.

The V call is TRBV16, the J call TRBJ2-5, with TRBD2 as a possible D gene (5 bases). V lost 4 bases and J lost 5, with 20 bases in between. The CDR3 length is 16 residues. Germline assignment: CDR1 KGHSY and CDR2 FQNENV. CDR3 loop: CASSRGGPPREETQYF. The CDR3 DNA sequence: TGTGCCAGCAGCCGTGGAGGCCCGCCTAGGGAGGAGACCCAGTACTTC.

The chain carries TRBV28 and TRBJ2-1; 11 bases match TRBD2. With V trimmed by 6 bases and J by 7 bases, 8 bases remained unmatched. The germline CDR1 and CDR2 sequences are MDHEN and SYDVKM. This CDR3 has 15 residues. CDR3 region: CASSLTSGARNEQFF. The CDR3 nucleotides read TGTGCCAGCAGCCTGACTAGCGGGGCGCGAAATGAGCAGTTCTTC.

This clone was recorded once. V is TRBV10-3 and J is TRBJ1-2; no clear D gene. This CDR3 comprises 11 residues. V lost 10 bases and J 2 bases, leaving 8 bases between the germline ends. Germline CDR1 is ENHRY and CDR2 is SYGVKD. In DNA form, the CDR3 reads TGTGCCACCGGGAGGAACTATGGCTACACCTTC. This translates into CATGRNYGYTF.

This clone was counted only a few times. The V and J genes are TRBV5-1 and TRBJ2-1; D is possibly TRBD2 (6 bases). Deletions cut 4 bases from V and 5 bases from J, with 10 bases between. The germline V gene encodes CDR1 SGHRS and CDR2 YFSETQ. This CDR3 spans 13 amino acids. The CDR3 spells CASSRGLNNEQFF. CDR3 bases: TGCGCCAGCAGCAGGGGACTGAACAATGAGCAGTTCTTC.

The gene calls are TRBV30 and TRBJ2-5; no definite D call. V lost 5 bases to trimming and J lost 1 base, with 5 bases between them. The germline CDR1 and CDR2 sequences are GTSNPN and SVGIG (reference sequence). This CDR3 has 11 residues. The CDR3 DNA follows: TGTGCCTGGGACATCCAAGAGACCCAGTACTTC. Amino acid sequence: CAWDIQETQYF.

This chain links TRBV28 with TRBJ2-7; TRBD1 agrees at 7 bases. Germline V gives CDR1 MDHEN, CDR2 SYDVKM. The J segment lost 3 bases and the V segment lost 3 bases, leaving 5 bases of the junction unmatched. The CDR3 is made up of 14 amino acids. The CDR3 DNA reads TGTGCCAGCAGTTTTCTTCAGGGGGTCTACGAGCAGTACTTC. This translates into CASSFLQGVYEQYF.

This sequence joins TRBV5-6 and TRBJ2-3, with D uncertain. The germline V gene encodes CDR1 SGHDT and CDR2 YYEEEE. The CDR3 contains 14 residues. Trimming removed 0 bases from V and 6 bases from J, with 11 bases in between. The CDR3 DNA reads as TGTGCCAGCAGCTTGGCCCTCCTCCCGGATACGCAGTATTTT. This codes for CASSLALLPDTQYF.

This clone came up a few times. This chain uses TRBV29-1 with TRBJ2-5, with D hard to call. Trimming took off 7 bases at V and 1 base at J, with 13 bases between the two ends. Germline V gives CDR1 SQVTM, CDR2 ANQGSEA. The CDR3 length is 13 residues. The CDR3 region is CSAPAASQETQYF. The CDR3 DNA reads as TGCAGCGCCCCGGCGGCTAGCCAAGAGACCCAGTACTTC.

The V gene is TRBV28, the J gene TRBJ2-3; TRBD2 might be the D (6 bases). Per the germline V gene, CDR1 is MDHEN and CDR2 is SYDVKM. The CDR3 consists of 12 residues. Trimming pared 6 bases from V and 8 bases from J, leaving 12 bases between. The CDR3 loop is CASSWEAGTQYF. CDR3 DNA sequence: TGTGCCAGCAGCTGGGAGGCCGGTACGCAGTATTTT.

V usage is TRBV18 and J usage is TRBJ2-3; 7 bases agree with TRBD2. Germline CDR1 and CDR2: KGHSH and LQKENI. The length of the CDR3 is 13 residues. V lost 6 bases and J lost 3; bases outside the gene matches: 3. CDR3 nucleotides: TGTGCCAGCTCGGACGGGGGGACAGATACGCAGTATTTT. Its protein product is CASSDGGTDTQYF. The variable domain in full, completed from reference TRBV18 and TRBJ2-3, reads NAGVMQNPRHLVRRRGQEARLRCSPMKGHSHVYWYRQLPEEGLKFMVYLQKENIIDESGMPKERFSAEFPKEGPSILRIQQVVRGDSAAYFCASSDGGTDTQYFGPGTRLTVL.

The chain links TRBV5-6 to TRBJ1-5; D not resolved. The CDR3 is made up of 18 amino acids. From germline, CDR1 is SGHDT and CDR2 YYEEEE. V was trimmed by 0 bases and J by 2 bases, leaving 18 bases between them. The CDR3 region has the DNA TGTGCCAGCAGCTTGGGTTCCGGACTGACTAGCGGCAATCAGCCCCAGCATTTT. It codes for CASSLGSGLTSGNQPQHF.

This CDR3 is CASSQGQGATGELFF. The CDR3 coding sequence is TGTGCCAGCTCACAAGGACAGGGAGCGACCGGGGAGCTGTTTTTT. This chain links TRBV18 with TRBJ2-2; TRBD1 agrees at 8 bases. This CDR3 spans 15 amino acids. Germline loops: CDR1 KGHSH, CDR2 LQKENI. J gave up 5 bases and V 4 bases, and 6 bases lay outside the gene matches.

This clone was seen only a few times. DNA for the CDR3: TGTGCCAGCAGCCAAGAGGGGAGGAGTAATGAAAAACTGTTTTTT. The encoded protein is CASSQEGRSNEKLFF. The rearrangement uses TRBV4-2 and TRBJ1-4; no definite D call. The ends were cut back, 0 bases at V and 4 bases at J, with 9 bases in the middle. This CDR3 has 15 residues. From germline, CDR1 is LGHNA and CDR2 YNFKEQ.

The chain has TRBV9 and TRBJ2-7; possibly TRBD1 for D (5 bases). The CDR3 spans 15 residues. The ends were cut back, 0 bases at V and 3 bases at J, with 13 bases in the middle. CDR1 is SGDLS and CDR2 is YYNGEE in the germline V gene. CDR3 residues: CASSVADSQIYEQYF. CDR3 bases: TGTGCCAGCAGCGTAGCCGACAGCCAGATCTACGAGCAGTACTTC.

The genes are TRBV7-3 and TRBJ2-1; 8 nucleotides align to TRBD1. The length of the CDR3 is 15 residues. Trimming removed 2 bases from V and 3 bases from J; junction bases left unmatched: 3. The germline CDR1 and CDR2 sequences are SGHTA and FQGTGA. The DNA for the CDR3 is TGTGCCAGCAGCTTACAGGGGGCTTACTACAATGAGCAGTTCTTC. Amino acids: CASSLQGAYYNEQFF.

The rearrangement links TRBV6-5 to TRBJ1-6; D is undetermined. The CDR3 covers 14 residues. Germline V gene data show CDR1 as MNHEY and CDR2 as SVGAGI. Trimming cost V 3 bases and J 6 bases, with 9 bases left between them. The CDR3 is CASSYRRSNSPLHF. The CDR3 nucleotides read TGTGCCAGCAGTTATCGGCGGAGTAATTCACCCCTCCACTTT.

Comments on this clone: An end of the junction does not agree with germline; a read error may underlie this. CDR3 coding DNA: TGTGTCAGCAGCCCCCTGACGGGAGCGGCTACGGGAGAGCAGTACTTC. Amino acid sequence: CVSSPLTGAATGEQYF. The chain links TRBV7-8 to TRBJ2-7, with D maybe TRBD2 (6 bases). The CDR3 consists of 16 residues. Germline-derived CDR1 and CDR2 are SGHVS and FQNEAQ.

This sequence joins TRBV6-5 and TRBJ2-7; 9 bases line up with TRBD1. V was pared by 6 bases and J by 5 bases, with 5 bases of the junction left unmatched. This CDR3 comprises 13 residues. The germline V gene encodes CDR1 MNHEY and CDR2 SVGAGI. CDR3 coding DNA: TGTGCCAGCAGGGGGACAGGGAGAAACGAGCAGTACTTC. Amino acids: CASRGTGRNEQYF.

The chain uses TRBV30 and TRBJ2-1, with D possibly being TRBD1 (5 bases). This CDR3 spans 12 amino acids. From germline, CDR1 is GTSNPN and CDR2 SVGIG (reference sequence). Trimming stripped 2 bases from V and 8 bases from J, with 10 bases between. The CDR3 DNA reads TGTGCCTGGAGTAGGGTAGGGGATGAGCAGTTCTTC. It codes for CAWSRVGDEQFF.

The chain is built from TRBV5-1 and TRBJ2-3; 13 bases match TRBD2. Germline V gene data show CDR1 as SGHRS and CDR2 as YFSETQ. After removal of 3 bases from V and 3 bases from J, the junction contained 4 bases not matched to a gene. The CDR3 consists of 16 residues. CDR3 nucleotide sequence: TGCGCCAGCAGCTGGGGACTAGCGGGGATAACAGATACGCAGTATTTT. Translating gives CASSWGLAGITDTQYF.

This clone was detected only a few times. The chain recombines TRBV7-2 with TRBJ1-1; D remains ambiguous. Per germline, CDR1 SGHTA and CDR2 FQGNSA. The CDR3 spans 14 residues. The ends were cut back, 1 base at V and 1 base at J, with 7 bases in the middle. The CDR3 DNA follows: TGTGCCAGCAGCTTAGATTGGGCGAACACTGAAGCTTTCTTT. Translated, it gives CASSLDWANTEAFF.

This clone showed up just a few times. This chain joins TRBV5-1 and TRBJ2-1; 7 bases are shared with TRBD1. V shed 2 bases, J shed 9 bases, and the junction held 5 bases outside the gene matches. This CDR3 is 13 amino acids long. The germline CDR1 and CDR2 sequences are SGHRS and YFSETQ. The CDR3 spells CASSLQGFGEQFF. In DNA, the CDR3 is TGCGCCAGCAGCTTACAGGGGTTCGGTGAGCAGTTCTTC.

This sequence joins TRBV28 and TRBJ1-1; 8 bases are shared with TRBD1. Germline trimming cut 3 bases from V and 4 bases from J; bases unmatched to any gene: 13. The CDR3 extends over 17 amino acids. The V gene's germline CDR1 is MDHEN and CDR2 SYDVKM. CDR3 bases: TGTGCCAGCAGTTTCAAGGGCAGGGGGCGCCTGGGCACTGAAGCTTTCTTT. Encoded protein: CASSFKGRGRLGTEAFF.